Reported below is one T cell receptor beta chain. The authors prepared the TCRbeta library with unique molecular identifiers. TCRdb used MiXCR to reprocess the PCR reads, holding one entry per CDR3 protein. The profile shows over 550,000 distinct CDR3 sequences, 8% to 11% of them singletons. The sample originates from a study of T-cell reconstitution after alpha-beta-depleted transplantation in children. Germline V gives CDR1 SQVTM, CDR2 ANQGSEA. The CDR3 has 17 amino acids. After removal of 1 base from V and 1 base from J, the junction contained 8 bases not matched to a gene. Specimen: PBMCs from the stem cell graft donor, collected from the stem cell graft. The rearrangement uses TRBV29-1 and TRBJ2-5, with 11 positions matching TRBD2. The TCR was taken from a human donor who donated a stem cell graft to a child with acute myeloid leukemia. CDR3 nucleotides: TGCAGCGTTGAAGTACTAGCGGGAGTCCGGTTCCAAGAGACCCAGTACTTC. Translating gives CSVEVLAGVRFQETQYF.